These 10 T cell receptor beta chains originate from one sample sequenced in a study of T cells after yellow fever vaccination. TCRdb used MiXCR to reprocess the 5' RACE reads, holding one entry per CDR3 protein. The sample shows hundreds of thousands of distinct CDR3 sequences, 15% to 20% of them seen only once. Sequencing was performed on PBMCs, taken 15 days after the yellow fever booster vaccination. The receptors come from a man aged 25-45 years who received the YFV17D yellow fever vaccine.

This clonotype was seen more than once but under ten times. This chain uses TRBV24-1 with TRBJ2-1, with 7 bases aligning to TRBD2. The CDR3 runs 14 residues. V lost 5 bases to trimming and J lost 9 bases; unmatched junction nucleotides: 9. CDR1 KGHDR and CDR2 SFDVKD come from the germline V gene. Written as DNA, the CDR3 is TGTGCCACCAGTGGCCGCGGGAGACGGGGTGAGCAGTTCTTC. Amino acids: CATSGRGRRGEQFF.

The chain employs TRBV6-1 and TRBJ2-2, with a tentative D call TRBD1 (6 bases). The CDR3 has 14 residues. Trimming removed 6 bases at V and 8 bases at J, with 16 bases between. Germline-derived CDR1 and CDR2 are MNHNS and SASEGT. The chain's CDR3 is CASRLGTNPGELFF. The CDR3 bases are TGTGCCAGCAGACTTGGGACAAACCCTGGGGAGCTGTTTTTT.

DNA of the CDR3: TGCGCCAGCAGCTCGACAACTAGAAACATTCAGTACTTC. Encoded protein: CASSSTTRNIQYF. The chain combines TRBV5-1 with TRBJ2-4, with D perhaps matching TRBD2 (5 bases). Trimming removed 3 bases at V and 6 bases at J, with 10 bases between. The CDR3 spans 13 residues. Germline lookup yields CDR1 SGHRS and CDR2 YFSETQ.

The chain is built from TRBV28 and TRBJ2-1, with TRBD2 matching over 7 bases. Losses at the gene ends were 3 bases for V and 7 bases for J; bases not matched to a gene: 6. CDR3 length: 14 amino acids. Germline V gene lookup returns CDR1 MDHEN and CDR2 SYDVKM. The CDR3: CASSFSGGPNEQFF. CDR3 nucleotide sequence: TGTGCCAGCAGTTTCTCGGGAGGCCCAAATGAGCAGTTCTTC.

The chain combines TRBV10-3 with TRBJ2-1, with 10 bases matching TRBD1. Germline V CDR1 and CDR2: ENHRY, SYGVKD. Losses at the gene ends were 4 bases for V and 4 bases for J; bases not matched to a gene: 7. The CDR3 is 16 residues long. CDR3 bases: TGTGCCATCAGTGCCCTGACAGGGGGCAATTACAATGAGCAGTTCTTC. Its protein product is CAISALTGGNYNEQFF.

This clonotype has a count of ten or more. The V call is TRBV20-1, the J call TRBJ2-7; 7 bases align to TRBD1. The CDR3 totals 16 residues. The trim removed 3 bases at V and 2 bases at J, leaving 13 bases unmatched. The germline CDR1 and CDR2 sequences are DFQATT and SNEGSKA (reference sequence). The CDR3 is CSASLPTGKITYEQYF. The CDR3 DNA reads as TGCAGTGCTAGTCTCCCGACAGGGAAAATAACCTACGAGCAGTACTTC.

There are a few counts of this clonotype. The CDR3 loop reads CASSWDRGMDPYNEQFF. The DNA for the CDR3 is TGTGCCAGCAGTTGGGACAGGGGGATGGACCCGTACAATGAGCAGTTCTTC. The chain joins TRBV28 to TRBJ2-1; 11 positions agree with TRBD1. CDR3 length equals 17 residues. V shed 4 bases, J shed 4 bases, and the junction held 9 bases outside the gene matches. Germline CDR1 and CDR2: MDHEN and SYDVKM.

Points on this clonotype: A much larger clone is a single base away; this may be a read error. The rearrangement joins TRBV7-2 to TRBJ2-2; the D is unclear. Germline V gene sequence: CDR1 SGHTA, CDR2 FQGNSA. V lost 6 bases and J lost 6, with 5 bases in between. There are 11 residues in the CDR3. The CDR3 DNA is TGTGCCAGCAGACGGGCCGGGGAGCTGTTTTTT. Protein sequence: CASRRAGELFF.

DNA for the CDR3: TGTGCCAGCAGTCCCAGACAGGGCACCGGGGAGCTGTTTTTT. It encodes CASSPRQGTGELFF. The chain employs TRBV7-2 and TRBJ2-2, with TRBD1 matching over 7 bases. Losses at the gene ends were 6 bases for V and 4 bases for J; bases not matched to a gene: 5. Per the germline V gene, CDR1 is SGHTA and CDR2 is FQGNSA. The CDR3 extends over 14 amino acids.

This clonotype is categorized as medium-sized. The V call is TRBV7-9, the J call TRBJ1-2; D may be TRBD1 (5 bases). The CDR3 has 13 amino acids. Trimming pared 5 bases from V and 2 bases from J, leaving 9 bases between. The germline V gene has CDR1 SEHNR and CDR2 FQNEAQ (reference sequence). The CDR3 is CASSGALNYGYTF. CDR3 nucleotide sequence: TGTGCCAGCAGCGGGGCCCTCAACTATGGCTACACCTTC.